Detailed here is one TCR beta chain. The V gene lost 3 bases and the J gene lost 7 bases, with 19 bases spanning the gap. This CDR3 has 16 amino acids. Per the germline V gene, CDR1 is GTSNPN and CDR2 is SVGIG (reference sequence). Only in-frame clones appear in the TCRdb table, and some are missing; sequencing was by immunoSEQ multiplex PCR. The sample holds 150,000 to 180,000 clones, nearly 95% seen once. The data were obtained in a study of control samples from healthy donors and cancer patients. Material for sequencing was blood. The V call is TRBV30, the J call TRBJ1-6, with TRBD1 as a possible D gene (5 bases). This clonotype was obtained from a man in his fifties or sixties in good health. The CDR3 loop is CAWSYREGWGNSPLHF. CDR3 in DNA: TGTGCCTGGAGCTATAGGGAGGGCTGGGGCAATTCACCCCTCCACTTT.